This entry concerns a single T cell receptor (beta chain). Researchers collected approximately 9.5 milliliters of peripheral blood from every single donor. This sample was included in a study of blood T cells in healthy people across ages. Through a sample-barcoded 5' primer and a J-beta primer mix, a second PCR was run for about 6 to 11 cycles. TCRdb reprocessed the 5' RACE reads via MiXCR and lists one record per CDR3 protein. This sample yields about 830,000 distinct CDR3 sequences, of which around two thirds are seen a single time; 25% to 35% belongs to the top ten. The J segment lost 1 base and the V segment lost 1 base, leaving 13 bases of the junction unmatched. The CDR3 spans 19 residues. The germline CDR1 and CDR2 sequences are LGHNA and YNFKEQ.

The TCR was taken from a young man in good health. Sequencing was done on a sample of blood. The chain carries TRBV4-2 and TRBJ2-5; TRBD2 aligns across 9 bases. CDR3 sequence: CASSQGQGSRGGSQETQYF. The CDR3 coding sequence is TGTGCCAGCAGCCAAGGACAGGGTTCGCGGGGGGGTAGCCAAGAGACCCAGTACTTC.